The sequence of this TCR beta chain was determined in a study of shared clonotypes between healthy human individuals. J lost 3 bases, V lost 3 bases, and 1 base had no gene match. From germline, CDR1 is MNHNS and CDR2 SASEGT. The CDR3 extends over 15 amino acids. Remarks on this clone: Its specificity is unknown.

General observations from the study: Across subsets, estimated richness was generally greater for naive than for memory populations. Tissue TCR repertoires likely differ from these blood-only repertoires. Naive CD4 clonotype sharing across several donors was 4% to 5%.

DNA at roughly 0.2 ug, 25,000 to 35,000 T cell genomes, went into sorted-subset replicate PCRs. Only in-frame clones appear in the TCRdb table, and some are missing; sequencing was by immunoSEQ multiplex PCR. The data contain about 2.3 million clones, more than 85% of them singletons. The receptor was derived from a man aged 18-30 years in good health. Some clones in this sample may be carry-over from other donors' samples. Sequenced: naive CD4+ T cells from PBMCs. Subset specified: CD45RA+ positively selected. The chain combines TRBV6-1 with TRBJ2-3; 12 bases line up with TRBD2. The CDR3 region is CASSDTSGRTDTQYF. The CDR3 DNA reads TGTGCCAGCAGTGACACTAGCGGGAGGACAGATACGCAGTATTTT.